This is a list of T cell receptor beta chains from one sample in a study of blood T cells in healthy people across ages. TCRdb analysed the 5' RACE reads with MiXCR anew, one entry per CDR3 protein. The sample consists of approximately 1,000,000 distinct CDR3 sequences, 45% of them appearing once. The sequenced sample was blood. These receptors all stem from a woman in her fifties or sixties in good health. CDR3s include the opening cysteine and the closing phenylalanine or tryptophan. D genes are given only for firm matches. Part of the rows lack a size; the others show once, few, many or a class for expanded clones.

TRBV13	-	TRBJ1-1	once	CASSPRARNTEAFF	TGTGCCAGCAGCCCGAGGGCGAGGAACACTGAAGCTTTCTTT
TRBV29-1	TRBD1	TRBJ2-7	many	CSVEGQGYEQYF	TGCAGCGTTGAGGGACAGGGCTACGAGCAGTACTTC
TRBV4-2	-	TRBJ1-1	-	CASSQDAQMNTEAFF	TGTGCCAGCAGCCAAGATGCGCAGATGAACACCGAAGCTTTCTTT
TRBV15	TRBD2	TRBJ2-5	-	CATSRDSGPNNEQYF	TGTGCCACCAGCAGAGATAGCGGGCCCAACAATGAGCAGTACTTC
TRBV7-8	-	TRBJ2-1	-	CASSHSLGSSYNEQFF	TGTGCCAGCAGCCATAGTTTGGGAAGCTCCTACAATGAGCAGTTCTTC
TRBV5-1	-	TRBJ2-5	-	CACSLEANQETQYF	TGCGCCTGCAGCTTGGAAGCGAATCAAGAGACCCAGTACTTC
TRBV10-3	TRBD1	TRBJ2-1	-	CAISRQGMGEQFF	TGTGCCATCAGCCGACAGGGGATGGGTGAGCAGTTCTTC
TRBV27	TRBD1	TRBJ1-1	-	CASSINRGGTEAFF	TGTGCCAGCAGTATAAACAGGGGAGGCACTGAAGCTTTCTTT
TRBV12-3/TRBV12-4	TRBD1	TRBJ2-5	-	CASRNGQVVETQYF	TGTGCCAGCCGTAACGGACAGGTGGTAGAGACCCAGTACTTC
TRBV24-1	TRBD1	TRBJ2-7	once	CATSDTRQGSYEQYF	TGTGCCACCAGTGACACCCGACAGGGCTCCTACGAGCAGTACTTC
TRBV4-2	TRBD2	TRBJ2-4	-	CASSQDPGTSGRVAKNTQYF	TGTGCCAGCAGCCAAGACCCCGGGACTAGCGGGAGAGTGGCCAAAAACACTCAGTACTTC
TRBV27	-	TRBJ2-5	-	CASSPLRGPQETQYF	TGTGCCAGCAGTCCCCTCCGGGGCCCCCAAGAGACCCAGTACTTC
TRBV13	TRBD1	TRBJ2-7	few	CASSQQGEQYF	TGTGCCAGCAGCCAACAGGGGGAGCAGTACTTC
TRBV27	-	TRBJ2-5	-	CASSQRGSNGETQYF	TGTGCCAGCAGTCAACGTGGCAGTAATGGAGAGACCCAGTACTTC
TRBV20-1	-	TRBJ2-7	-	CSARTDSSYKQYF	TGCAGTGCTAGAACCGACAGCTCCTACAAGCAGTACTTC
TRBV27	-	TRBJ2-7	-	CASSFVPPRPHEQYF	TGTGCCAGCAGTTTTGTACCCCCTAGACCACACGAGCAGTACTTC
TRBV5-1	-	TRBJ1-2	-	CASSLELDYGYTF	TGCGCCAGCAGCTTGGAGTTGGACTATGGCTACACCTTC
TRBV7-8	TRBD2	TRBJ2-5	many	CASSLARLAGQTQYF	TGTGCCAGCAGCTTAGCTAGGTTAGCGGGACAGACCCAGTACTTC
TRBV11-2	-	TRBJ1-2	-	CASSPTGGPYGYTF	TGTGCCAGCAGCCCTACCGGGGGGCCCTATGGCTACACCTTC
TRBV7-2	TRBD1	TRBJ2-1	few	CASSVQGAGYNEQFF	TGTGCCAGCAGCGTACAGGGGGCGGGATACAATGAGCAGTTCTTC
TRBV28	-	TRBJ1-1	-	CASSSSFSEAFF	TGTGCCAGCAGTAGTTCCTTTTCTGAAGCTTTCTTT
TRBV6-6	-	TRBJ1-2	many	CASSSGGHYGYTF	TGTGCCAGCAGTTCGGGTGGTCACTATGGCTACACCTTC
TRBV10-3	-	TRBJ2-7	few	CAISDARSSYEQYF	TGTGCCATCAGTGATGCCAGGAGCTCCTACGAGCAGTACTTC
TRBV7-9	-	TRBJ1-1	few	CASSQGSGVTEAFF	TGTGCCAGCAGCCAGGGGTCAGGGGTCACTGAAGCTTTCTTT
TRBV28	TRBD2	TRBJ2-1	-	CASSLLAGATNEQFF	TGTGCCAGCAGTTTACTAGCGGGAGCAACCAATGAGCAGTTCTTC
TRBV18	-	TRBJ1-2	-	CASSPETLNYGYTF	TGTGCCAGCTCACCCGAGACGCTTAACTATGGCTACACCTTC
TRBV7-9	-	TRBJ1-1	-	CASSPLLENTEAFF	TGTGCCAGCAGCCCCCTCTTAGAGAACACTGAAGCTTTCTTT
TRBV29-1	-	TRBJ1-1	few	CSVESFTEAFF	TGCAGCGTTGAATCTTTCACTGAAGCTTTCTTT
TRBV7-6	TRBD2	TRBJ2-5	once	CASSPVPGLDRRQETQYF	TGTGCCAGCAGCCCCGTCCCGGGACTAGATCGGCGGCAAGAGACCCAGTACTTC
TRBV5-1	TRBD1	TRBJ2-7	-	CASSLAGTGVSEQYF	TGCGCCAGCAGCTTGGCCGGGACAGGGGTAAGCGAGCAGTACTTC
TRBV12-3/TRBV12-4	TRBD2	TRBJ2-3	few	CASSFAGAGTDTQYF	TGTGCCAGCAGTTTCGCGGGAGCGGGCACAGATACGCAGTATTTT
TRBV28	TRBD1	TRBJ2-7	-	CASSFRGQGEDEQYF	TGTGCCAGCAGTTTTCGGGGACAGGGTGAAGACGAGCAGTACTTC
TRBV5-1	-	TRBJ2-3	few	CASGVETSTDTQYF	TGCGCCAGCGGAGTAGAAACTAGCACAGATACGCAGTATTTT
TRBV5-1	-	TRBJ2-1	few	CASSPHYEQFF	TGCGCCAGCAGCCCGCATTATGAGCAGTTCTTC
TRBV5-4	TRBD2	TRBJ2-3	-	CASSFPGLMKSDTQYF	TGTGCCAGCAGCTTTCCGGGACTAATGAAGTCAGATACGCAGTATTTT
TRBV3-1	TRBD2	TRBJ2-3	few	CASSRWTSGTSTDTQYF	TGTGCCAGCAGCCGTTGGACTAGCGGGACTAGCACAGATACGCAGTATTTT
TRBV5-1	-	TRBJ2-5	-	CASRPALAVQETQYF	TGCGCCAGCAGGCCGGCCTTAGCGGTCCAAGAGACCCAGTACTTC
TRBV20-1	TRBD2	TRBJ2-3	-	CSASPTSGGLDTQYF	TGCAGTGCTAGTCCCACTAGCGGGGGTCTAGATACGCAGTATTTT
TRBV15	-	TRBJ1-1	-	CATSRDRAHEAFF	TGTGCCACCAGCAGAGACAGAGCACATGAAGCTTTCTTT
TRBV7-8	TRBD1	TRBJ2-1	-	CASSRRDRGHEQFF	TGTGCCAGCAGCCGAAGGGACAGGGGGCACGAGCAGTTCTTC
TRBV6-5	-	TRBJ2-1	-	CASSYSMWAGEILNEQFF	TGTGCCAGCAGTTACTCTATGTGGGCAGGGGAAATTTTGAATGAGCAGTTCTTC
TRBV13	TRBD2	TRBJ2-5	many	CASSLESGGPLETQYF	TGTGCCAGCAGCTTAGAATCGGGGGGGCCTTTAGAGACCCAGTACTTC
TRBV6-5	TRBD2	TRBJ2-7	-	CASSYPMWGTSGRIGSYEQYF	TGTGCCAGCAGTTACCCTATGTGGGGGACTAGCGGGAGGATTGGTTCCTACGAGCAGTACTTC
TRBV2	TRBD2	TRBJ2-5	-	CASRTGTSGIFWETQYF	TGTGCCAGCAGGACCGGGACTAGCGGGATTTTCTGGGAGACCCAGTACTTC
TRBV20-1	TRBD1	TRBJ2-2	-	CSALDRGFSPTGELFF	TGCAGTGCTCTGGACAGGGGTTTTTCCCCCACCGGGGAGCTGTTTTTT
TRBV9	-	TRBJ2-1	few	CASSPRARGDEQFF	TGTGCCAGCAGCCCGCGAGCCAGGGGCGATGAGCAGTTCTTC
TRBV3-1	-	TRBJ2-7	-	CASSPLALLNEQYF	TGTGCCAGCAGCCCCCTCGCGCTCCTAAATGAGCAGTACTTC
TRBV7-9	-	TRBJ2-1	few	CASSLPRDFHPAFF	TGTGCCAGCAGCTTACCCCGGGACTTTCACCCGGCGTTCTTC
TRBV14	-	TRBJ1-6	few	CASSRGHDNSPLHF	TGTGCCAGCAGCCGGGGACACGATAATTCACCCCTCCACTTT
TRBV9	-	TRBJ2-5	-	CASSVGRASPGQETQYF	TGTGCCAGCAGCGTAGGGAGGGCCAGCCCTGGCCAAGAGACCCAGTACTTC
TRBV3-1	-	TRBJ2-5	-	CASSQAGTGETQYF	TGTGCCAGCAGCCAGGCGGGAACGGGGGAGACCCAGTACTTC
TRBV5-1	TRBD2	TRBJ2-1	many	CASRIGTSGAYNEQFF	TGCGCCAGCCGAATCGGGACTAGCGGAGCCTACAATGAGCAGTTCTTC